This TCR beta chain came from a study of PD-1 blockade in classical Hodgkin lymphoma. The study's findings and limits: According to reports, newly diagnosed patients had lower baseline TCR diversity than healthy donors, and relapsed/refractory patients had lower baseline TCR diversity still.

The V gene lost 5 bases and the J gene lost 7 bases, with 13 bases spanning the gap. In germline, CDR1 is SGHRS, CDR2 YFSETQ. The CDR3 extends over 14 amino acids. With regard to this clone: Its antigen is undetermined.

Measured with immunoSEQ multiplex PCR; TCRdb has only the in-frame clones, and not every one. The repertoire holds fewer than 25,000 clones, with roughly 90% as singletons. The time point denotes: cycle 4 day 1 (C4D1), after 6 weeks of nivolumab. In every patient, relapse followed autologous stem cell transplantation, while exposure to brentuximab vedotin differed. The chain is built from TRBV5-1 and TRBJ1-6; D remains unclear. The clonotype comes from a human donor with classical Hodgkin lymphoma. The sequencing used peripheral blood mononuclear cells (PBMCs), collected before the fourth cycle of nivolumab. The CDR3 reads CASRQTDWNSPLHF. In DNA, the CDR3 is TGCGCCAGCAGGCAGACGGACTGGAATTCACCCCTCCACTTT.